Each of the 8 T cell receptor beta chains below was sequenced from the same sample in a study of blood T cells in healthy people across ages. Sample-barcoded 5' priming and a J-beta primer mix drove a second PCR of about 7 to 11 cycles. Each CDR3 protein is one row after TCRdb ran MiXCR on the 5' RACE reads. The sample has about 1.4 million distinct CDR3 sequences, around 59% seen once; the top ten hold over 5%. The material sequenced was blood. These receptors all stem from a man younger than 30 in good health.

About this clonotype itself: An end of the junction does not agree with germline; a read error may underlie this. The chain joins TRBV7-2 to TRBJ2-1; 8 bases map to TRBD1. The CDR3 consists of 16 residues. Germline lookup yields CDR1 SGHTA and CDR2 FQGNSA. The CDR3 region is CASSSRQGKSYSEQFF. DNA for the CDR3: TGTGCCAGCAGCTCCCGACAGGGGAAATCCTACAGTGAGCAGTTCTTC.

V is TRBV6-5 and J is TRBJ2-5, with no clear D. This CDR3 contains 15 residues. Germline CDR1 and CDR2: MNHEY and SVGAGI. The V and J ends lost 6 bases and 2 bases respectively, with 16 bases between them. This chain's CDR3 is CASRPGLLPQETQYF. The CDR3 nucleotides are TGTGCCAGCAGGCCGGGCCTACTCCCTCAAGAGACCCAGTACTTC.

This clonotype was seen more than once but under ten times. This rearrangement joins TRBV11-2 to TRBJ2-5; D unresolved. With 0 bases removed from V and 0 bases from J, the gap between germline ends came to 5 bases. CDR1 and CDR2 from the germline V gene are SGHAT and FQNNGV. The CDR3 sequence is 14 residues long. CDR3 residues: CASSLDPYQETQYF. CDR3 sequence (DNA): TGTGCCAGCAGCTTAGATCCTTACCAAGAGACCCAGTACTTC.

The chain uses TRBV25-1 and TRBJ1-5; TRBD1 is a possible D gene (6 bases). The CDR3 totals 13 residues. Germline V lookup: CDR1 MGHDK, CDR2 SYGVNS. V was cut by 1 base and J by 6 bases, with 7 bases left in between. The CDR3 reads CASSELGAQPQHF. The CDR3 DNA follows: TGTGCCAGCAGTGAATTGGGGGCTCAGCCCCAGCATTTT.

The chain uses TRBV29-1 and TRBJ1-2; 8 nucleotides agree with TRBD1. Looked up from germline, CDR1 is SQVTM and CDR2 is ANQGSEA. The CDR3 extends over 13 amino acids. Trimming removed 7 bases from V and 3 bases from J; junction bases left unmatched: 7. The DNA of the CDR3 is TGCAGCGCTGGACAGGGTGAAGACTATGGCTACACCTTC. Amino acids: CSAGQGEDYGYTF.

The chain has TRBV6-2 or TRBV6-3 and TRBJ2-1, with D unresolved. V lost 6 bases, J lost 9 bases, and 12 bases lay in between. The CDR3 contains 12 residues. The germline gives CDR1 MNHEY, CDR2 SVGEGT. Here the CDR3 DNA reads TGTGCCAGCAGCTCTGACGAGTGTGAGCAGTTCTTC. This codes for CASSSDECEQFF.

The chain is built from TRBV5-5 and TRBJ1-2; the D is unclear. The V and J ends lost 4 bases and 5 bases respectively, with 12 bases between them. This CDR3 region has 13 residues. The germline gives CDR1 SGHKS, CDR2 YYEKEE (reference sequence). The chain's CDR3 is CASSLENTYGYTF. CDR3 DNA: TGTGCCAGCAGCCTGGAGAATACATATGGCTACACCTTC.

The chain is built from TRBV20-1 and TRBJ2-1, with 10 nucleotides matching TRBD2. Germline V gene data show CDR1 as DFQATT and CDR2 as SNEGSKA (reference sequence). CDR3 size: 13 residues. Trimming at V came to 2 bases and at J to 8 bases, leaving 3 bases not matched to a gene. CDR3 sequence reads: CSARLAGDDEQFF. Here the CDR3 DNA reads TGCAGTGCTAGACTAGCGGGAGATGATGAGCAGTTCTTC.